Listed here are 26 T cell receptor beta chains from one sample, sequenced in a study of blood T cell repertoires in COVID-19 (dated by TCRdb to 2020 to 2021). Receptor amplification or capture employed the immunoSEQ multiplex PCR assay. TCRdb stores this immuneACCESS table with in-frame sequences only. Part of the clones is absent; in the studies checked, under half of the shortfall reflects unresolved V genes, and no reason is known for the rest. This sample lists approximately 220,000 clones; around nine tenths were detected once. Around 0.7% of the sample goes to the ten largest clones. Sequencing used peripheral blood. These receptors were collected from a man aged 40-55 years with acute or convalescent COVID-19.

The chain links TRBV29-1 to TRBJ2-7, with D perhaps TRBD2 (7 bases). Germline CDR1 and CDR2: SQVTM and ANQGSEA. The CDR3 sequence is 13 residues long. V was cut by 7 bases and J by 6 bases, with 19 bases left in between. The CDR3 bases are TGCAGCGCCCGAGGGGGGGAAGACGGCGAGCAGTACTTC. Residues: CSARGGEDGEQYF.

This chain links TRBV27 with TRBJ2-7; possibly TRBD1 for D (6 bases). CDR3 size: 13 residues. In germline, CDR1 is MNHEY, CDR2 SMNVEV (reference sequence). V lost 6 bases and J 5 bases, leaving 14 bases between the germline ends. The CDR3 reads CASSPLGAHEQYF. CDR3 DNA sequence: TGTGCCAGCAGCCCCTTGGGGGCCCACGAGCAGTACTTC.

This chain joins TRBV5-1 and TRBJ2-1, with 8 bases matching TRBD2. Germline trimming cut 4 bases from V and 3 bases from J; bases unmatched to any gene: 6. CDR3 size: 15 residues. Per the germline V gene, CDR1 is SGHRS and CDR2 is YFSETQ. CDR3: CASSLMAGGYNEQFF. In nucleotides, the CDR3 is TGCGCCAGCAGCCTAATGGCGGGAGGCTACAATGAGCAGTTCTTC. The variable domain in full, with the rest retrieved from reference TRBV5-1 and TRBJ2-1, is KAGVTQTPRYLIKTRGQQVTLSCSPISGHRSVSWYQQTPGQGLQFLFEYFSETQRNKGNFPGRFSGRQFSNSRSEMNVSTLELGDSALYLCASSLMAGGYNEQFFGPGTRLTVL.

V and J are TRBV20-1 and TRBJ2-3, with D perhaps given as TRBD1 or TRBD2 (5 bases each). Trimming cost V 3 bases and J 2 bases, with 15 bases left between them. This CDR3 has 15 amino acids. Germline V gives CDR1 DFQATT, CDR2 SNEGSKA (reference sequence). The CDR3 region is CSASGTGVNTDTQYF. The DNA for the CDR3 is TGCAGTGCTAGTGGGACCGGGGTCAACACAGATACGCAGTATTTT.

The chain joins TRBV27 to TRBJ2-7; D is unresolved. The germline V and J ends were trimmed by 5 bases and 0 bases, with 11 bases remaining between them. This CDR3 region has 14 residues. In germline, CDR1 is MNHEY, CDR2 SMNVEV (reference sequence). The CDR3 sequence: CASSIRSSSYEQYF. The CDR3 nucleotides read TGTGCCAGCAGTATCAGGTCGAGCTCCTACGAGCAGTACTTC.

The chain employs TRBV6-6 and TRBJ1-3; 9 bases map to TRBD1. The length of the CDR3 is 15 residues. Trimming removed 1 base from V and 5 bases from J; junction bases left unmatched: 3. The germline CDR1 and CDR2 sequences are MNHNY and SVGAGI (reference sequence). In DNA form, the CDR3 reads TGTGCCAGCAGTTACTTCGACAGGGGGAGAAACACCATATATTTT. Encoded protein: CASSYFDRGRNTIYF.

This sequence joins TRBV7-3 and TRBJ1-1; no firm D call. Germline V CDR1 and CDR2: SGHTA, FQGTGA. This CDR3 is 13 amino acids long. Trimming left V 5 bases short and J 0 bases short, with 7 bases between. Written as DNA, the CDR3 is TGTGCCAGCAGCCCCTCAGTGAACACTGAAGCTTTCTTT. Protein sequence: CASSPSVNTEAFF.

The CDR3 region has the DNA TGTGCCAGCAGTCGCGACAGGGGTGGCAATCAGCCCCAGCATTTT. Protein product: CASSRDRGGNQPQHF. The rearrangement uses TRBV6-2 or TRBV6-3 and TRBJ1-5; 8 positions agree with TRBD1. This CDR3 is built from 15 residues. Losses at the gene ends were 5 bases for V and 2 bases for J; bases not matched to a gene: 5. Germline V gene lookup returns CDR1 MNHEY and CDR2 SVGEGT.

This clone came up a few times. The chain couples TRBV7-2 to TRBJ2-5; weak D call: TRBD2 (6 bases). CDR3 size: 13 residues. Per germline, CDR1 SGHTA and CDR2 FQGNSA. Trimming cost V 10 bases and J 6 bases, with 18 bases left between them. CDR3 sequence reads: CAIPSRDFQTQYF. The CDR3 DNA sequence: TGTGCCATCCCGTCGAGGGACTTTCAGACCCAGTACTTC.

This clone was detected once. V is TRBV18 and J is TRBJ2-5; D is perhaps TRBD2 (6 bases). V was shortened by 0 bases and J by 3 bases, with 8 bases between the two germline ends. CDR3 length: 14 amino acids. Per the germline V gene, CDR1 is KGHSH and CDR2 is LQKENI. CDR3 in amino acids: CASSPPGGKETQYF. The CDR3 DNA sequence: TGTGCCAGCTCACCACCGGGGGGTAAAGAGACCCAGTACTTC.

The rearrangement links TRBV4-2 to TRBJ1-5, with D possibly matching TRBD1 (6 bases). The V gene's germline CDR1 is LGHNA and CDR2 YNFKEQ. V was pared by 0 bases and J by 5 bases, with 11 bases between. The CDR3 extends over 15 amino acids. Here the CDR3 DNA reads TGTGCCAGCAGCCAAGATACAGGGTCAGATCAGCCCCAGCATTTT. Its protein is CASSQDTGSDQPQHF.

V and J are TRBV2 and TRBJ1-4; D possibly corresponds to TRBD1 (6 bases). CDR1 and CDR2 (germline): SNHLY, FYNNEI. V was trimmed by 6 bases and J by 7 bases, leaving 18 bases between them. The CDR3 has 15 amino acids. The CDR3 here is CASRGQQGGVEKLFF. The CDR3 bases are TGTGCCAGCAGGGGACAACAGGGAGGGGTTGAAAAACTGTTTTTT.

CDR3 coding DNA: TGTGCCAGCAGCGTAGCGGGATACACAGATACGCAGTATTTT. Amino acids: CASSVAGYTDTQYF. The genes are TRBV9 and TRBJ2-3; tentatively, D is TRBD2 (5 bases). The germline gives CDR1 SGDLS, CDR2 YYNGEE. This CDR3 contains 14 residues. The V gene lost 0 bases and the J gene lost 2 bases, with 7 bases spanning the gap.

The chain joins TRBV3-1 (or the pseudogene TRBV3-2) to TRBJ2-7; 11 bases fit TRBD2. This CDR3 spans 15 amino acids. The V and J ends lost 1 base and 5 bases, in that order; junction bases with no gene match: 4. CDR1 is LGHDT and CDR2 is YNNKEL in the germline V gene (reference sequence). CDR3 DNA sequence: TGTGCCAGCAGCCAAGGACTAGCGGGGTTCCACGAGCAGTACTTC. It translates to CASSQGLAGFHEQYF.

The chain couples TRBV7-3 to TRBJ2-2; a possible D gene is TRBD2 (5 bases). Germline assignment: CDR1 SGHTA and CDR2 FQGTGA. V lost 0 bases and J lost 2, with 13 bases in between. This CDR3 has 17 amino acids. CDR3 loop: CASSLTVGETNTGELFF. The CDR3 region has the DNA TGTGCCAGCAGCTTAACGGTGGGAGAAACTAACACCGGGGAGCTGTTTTTT.

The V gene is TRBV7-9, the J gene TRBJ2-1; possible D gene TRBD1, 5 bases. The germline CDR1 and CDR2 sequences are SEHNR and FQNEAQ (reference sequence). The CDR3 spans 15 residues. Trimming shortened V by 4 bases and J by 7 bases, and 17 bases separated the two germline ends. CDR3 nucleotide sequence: TGTGCCAGCAGCTACGATTCGTGGGGCATGAATGAGCAGTTCTTC. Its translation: CASSYDSWGMNEQFF.

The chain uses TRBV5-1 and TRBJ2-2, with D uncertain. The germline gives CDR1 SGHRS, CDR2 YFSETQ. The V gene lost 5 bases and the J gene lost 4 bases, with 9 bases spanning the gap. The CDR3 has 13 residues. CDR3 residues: CASRKSFTGELFF. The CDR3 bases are TGCGCCAGCAGAAAAAGCTTCACCGGGGAGCTGTTTTTT.

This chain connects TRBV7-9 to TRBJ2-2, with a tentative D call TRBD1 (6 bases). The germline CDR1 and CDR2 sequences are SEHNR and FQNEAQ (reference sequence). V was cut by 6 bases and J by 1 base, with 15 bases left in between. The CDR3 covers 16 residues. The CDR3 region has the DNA TGTGCCAGCAGTAACAGGGAAGGCGGGAACACCGGGGAGCTGTTTTTT. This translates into CASSNREGGNTGELFF.

The CDR3 reads CASARDRDTGELFF. Written as DNA, the CDR3 is TGTGCCAGCGCGAGGGACAGAGACACCGGGGAGCTGTTTTTT. This chain connects TRBV6-5 to TRBJ2-2; 7 positions agree with TRBD1. Germline values: CDR1 MNHEY, CDR2 SVGAGI. The CDR3 is made up of 14 amino acids. The J segment lost 3 bases and the V segment lost 8 bases, leaving 6 bases of the junction unmatched.

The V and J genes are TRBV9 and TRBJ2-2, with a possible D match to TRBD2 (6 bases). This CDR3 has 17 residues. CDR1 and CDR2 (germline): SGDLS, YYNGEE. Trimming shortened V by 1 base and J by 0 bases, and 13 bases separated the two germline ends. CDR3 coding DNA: TGTGCCAGCAGCGTAAGCGCTAGCGACGCGAACACCGGGGAGCTGTTTTTT. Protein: CASSVSASDANTGELFF.

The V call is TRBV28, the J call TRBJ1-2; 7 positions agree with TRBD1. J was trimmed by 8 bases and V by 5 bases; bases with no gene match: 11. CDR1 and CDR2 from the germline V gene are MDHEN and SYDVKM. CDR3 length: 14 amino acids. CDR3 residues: CASSLSIGGYGYTF. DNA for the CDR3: TGTGCCAGCAGTCTCTCAATAGGGGGCTACGGCTACACCTTC.

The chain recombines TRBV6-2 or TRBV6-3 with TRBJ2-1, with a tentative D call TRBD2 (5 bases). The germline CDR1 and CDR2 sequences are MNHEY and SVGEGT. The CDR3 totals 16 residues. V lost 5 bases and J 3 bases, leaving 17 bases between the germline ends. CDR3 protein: CASSSAGIPNYNEQFF. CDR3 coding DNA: TGTGCCAGCAGTAGCGCCGGGATCCCTAACTACAATGAGCAGTTCTTC.

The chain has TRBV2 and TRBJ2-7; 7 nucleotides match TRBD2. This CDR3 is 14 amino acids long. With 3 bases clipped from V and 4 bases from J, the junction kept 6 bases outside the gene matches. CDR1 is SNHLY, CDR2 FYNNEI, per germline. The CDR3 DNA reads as TGTGCCAGCAGTGATGGCGGGAGAGGGTACGAGCAGTACTTC. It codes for CASSDGGRGYEQYF.

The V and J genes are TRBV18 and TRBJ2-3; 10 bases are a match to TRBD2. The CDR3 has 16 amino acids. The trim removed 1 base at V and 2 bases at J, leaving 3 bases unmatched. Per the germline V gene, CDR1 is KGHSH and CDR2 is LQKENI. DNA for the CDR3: TGTGCCAGCTCACCACTAGCGGGGGGAACCACAGATACGCAGTATTTT. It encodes CASSPLAGGTTDTQYF.

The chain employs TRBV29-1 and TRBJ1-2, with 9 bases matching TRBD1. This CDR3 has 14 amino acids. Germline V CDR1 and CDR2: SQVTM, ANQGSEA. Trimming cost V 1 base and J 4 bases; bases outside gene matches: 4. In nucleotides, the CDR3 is TGCAGCGTTGAAGGACAGGGGGGAAGCTATGGCTACACCTTC. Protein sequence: CSVEGQGGSYGYTF. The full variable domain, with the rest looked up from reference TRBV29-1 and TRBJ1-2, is SAVISQKPSRDICQRGTSLTIQCQVDSQVTMMFWYRQQPGQSLTLIATANQGSEATYESGFVIDKFPISRPNLTFSTLTVSNMSPEDSSIYLCSVEGQGGSYGYTFGSGTRLTVV.

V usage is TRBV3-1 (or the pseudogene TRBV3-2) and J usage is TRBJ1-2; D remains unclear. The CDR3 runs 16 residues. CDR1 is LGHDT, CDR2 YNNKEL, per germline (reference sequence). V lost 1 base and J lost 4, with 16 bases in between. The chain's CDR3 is CASSQVGLLSIYGYTF. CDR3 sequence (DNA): TGTGCCAGCAGCCAAGTCGGTCTATTAAGTATCTATGGCTACACCTTC.